The 9 T cell receptor beta chains given below trace back to one sample, sequenced in a study of control samples from healthy donors and cancer patients. Generated by immunoSEQ multiplex PCR, the TCRdb table keeps only in-frame clones and is missing some. This table has about 180,000 clones, around 91% appearing once. Material: blood. The receptors were gathered from a woman in her forties or fifties in good health.

The rearrangement links TRBV6-6 to TRBJ1-2; the D gene is possibly TRBD1 (5 bases). The CDR3 runs 15 residues. The V gene lost 0 bases and the J gene lost 6 bases, with 14 bases spanning the gap. Germline V gives CDR1 MNHNY, CDR2 SVGAGI (reference sequence). This CDR3 is CASSYSSQGTNGYTF. CDR3 DNA sequence: TGTGCCAGCAGTTACTCGAGTCAGGGCACGAATGGCTACACCTTC.

The genes are TRBV29-1 and TRBJ1-2, with TRBD1 matching over 8 bases. The V gene end was trimmed by 6 bases and the J gene end by 7 bases; junction bases not matched to a gene: 4. Germline V gene lookup returns CDR1 SQVTM and CDR2 ANQGSEA. The CDR3 contains 11 residues. This chain's CDR3 is CSVFDRGGYTF. In nucleotides, the CDR3 is TGCAGCGTGTTCGACAGGGGTGGCTACACCTTC.

Points on this clone: At one of its ends the junction is not consistent with the germline gene, which may arise from a read error. The rearrangement links TRBV11-3 to TRBJ1-1; tentative D call: TRBD1 (6 bases). Germline V gene data show CDR1 as SGHNT and CDR2 as YENEEA. This CDR3 spans 16 amino acids. CDR3 amino acids: CPIWGGRPGQNTEAFF. As DNA, the CDR3 is TGCCCCATCTGGGGGGGGCGTCCCGGGCAGAACACTGAAGCTTTCTTT.

The chain uses TRBV6-5 and TRBJ1-4; D remains ambiguous. Germline V gene lookup returns CDR1 MNHEY and CDR2 SVGAGI. Trimming took off 11 bases at V and 2 bases at J, with 12 bases between the two ends. The CDR3 has 13 residues. This chain's CDR3 is CAGRRTTNEKLFF. The CDR3 nucleotides read TGTGCCGGGAGGAGGACCACTAATGAAAAACTGTTTTTT.

V gene TRBV7-2 combines with J gene TRBJ2-3; unclear D gene. Trimming removed 1 base from V and 6 bases from J, with 11 bases in between. This CDR3 has 14 residues. Germline CDR1 is SGHTA and CDR2 is FQGNSA. CDR3: CASSLGPLADTQYF. CDR3 DNA sequence: TGTGCCAGCAGCTTAGGTCCTCTCGCGGATACGCAGTATTTT.

This CDR3 is CASSELSGRSNYGYTF. In nucleotides, the CDR3 is TGCGCCAGCAGTGAACTCTCTGGGCGCTCTAACTATGGCTACACCTTC. The chain has TRBV5-1 and TRBJ1-2; D not resolved. V lost 5 bases and J lost 0, with 17 bases in between. CDR3 length: 16 residues. Germline CDR1 is SGHRS and CDR2 is YFSETQ.

The V gene is TRBV12-3 or TRBV12-4, the J gene TRBJ2-3; D remains ambiguous. V shed 8 bases and J shed 0 bases, with 6 bases lying between them. This CDR3 has 12 residues. CDR3 amino acids: CASGPSTDTQYF. DNA for the CDR3: TGTGCCAGCGGCCCCAGCACAGATACGCAGTATTTT.

The CDR3, as DNA: TGTGCCAGCAGCTTCTTTTCGGGGCCAAGGGGTGAAAAACTGTTTTTT. Translating gives CASSFFSGPRGEKLFF. This sequence joins TRBV7-2 and TRBJ1-4; D is perhaps TRBD1 (5 bases). With 3 bases removed from V and 7 bases from J, the gap between germline ends came to 18 bases. Germline lookup yields CDR1 SGHTA and CDR2 FQGNSA. The CDR3 covers 16 residues.

The chain combines TRBV12-3 or TRBV12-4 with TRBJ2-7; possibly TRBD1 for D (5 bases). The CDR3 spans 13 residues. The germline V and J ends were trimmed by 6 bases and 5 bases, with 14 bases remaining between them. CDR3 in amino acids: CASSPRVWDEQYF. The CDR3 DNA reads TGTGCCAGCAGCCCCAGGGTATGGGACGAGCAGTACTTC.